The 13 T cell receptor beta chains given below trace back to one sample, sequenced in a study of blood T cell repertoires in COVID-19. Only in-frame clones appear in the TCRdb table, and some are missing; sequencing was by immunoSEQ multiplex PCR. The sample lists fewer than 250,000 clones, more than 80% occurring once. Sequencing was done on a sample of PBMCs or T cells enriched from blood (not recorded which). The source is a man aged 55 to 70 who had recovered from COVID-19.

This rearrangement joins TRBV10-3 to TRBJ2-5, with 16 bases that match TRBD2. CDR1 and CDR2 (germline): ENHRY, SYGVKD. With V trimmed by 3 bases and J by 5 bases, 15 bases remained unmatched. This CDR3 contains 20 residues. The CDR3 spells CAISDVPGLAGGLGMETQYF. DNA of the CDR3: TGTGCCATCAGTGACGTACCGGGACTAGCGGGGGGGCTAGGCATGGAGACCCAGTACTTC.

The chain combines TRBV19 with TRBJ1-4; D perhaps matches TRBD1 (6 bases). Trimming pared 3 bases from V and 3 bases from J, leaving 8 bases between. CDR3 length: 14 residues. Germline V gene lookup returns CDR1 LNHDA and CDR2 SQIVND (reference sequence). The CDR3 loop is CASSMGAANEKLFF. The CDR3 region has the DNA TGTGCCAGTAGTATGGGGGCAGCTAATGAAAAACTGTTTTTT. The full variable domain, its missing parts supplied by reference TRBV19 and TRBJ1-4, is DGGITQSPKYLFRKEGQNVTLSCEQNLNHDAMYWYRQDPGQGLRLIYYSQIVNDFQKGDIAEGYSVSREKKESFPLTVTSAQKNPTAFYLCASSMGAANEKLFFGSGTQLSVL.

The chain joins TRBV19 to TRBJ1-5, with 8 bases aligning to TRBD1. The CDR3 is made up of 15 amino acids. V shed 3 bases and J 6 bases; nucleotides not matched to a gene: 7. Per the germline V gene, CDR1 is LNHDA and CDR2 is SQIVND (reference sequence). CDR3 sequence: CASSIDRGFGQPQHF. For the CDR3, the DNA is TGTGCCAGTAGTATCGACAGGGGTTTCGGTCAGCCCCAGCATTTT.

This chain joins TRBV7-2 and TRBJ1-1; 7 bases fit TRBD1. The CDR3 is made up of 15 amino acids. V shed 5 bases, J shed 3 bases, and the junction held 9 bases outside the gene matches. Germline V gene sequence: CDR1 SGHTA, CDR2 FQGNSA. CDR3 amino acids: CASSKLQGGDTEAFF. The CDR3, as DNA: TGTGCCAGCAGCAAGCTCCAGGGGGGTGACACTGAAGCTTTCTTT.

A few counts support this clone. The gene calls are TRBV13 and TRBJ2-3, with D tentatively TRBD2 (5 bases). Per germline, CDR1 PRHDT and CDR2 FYEKMQ (reference sequence). The CDR3 covers 15 residues. V dropped 5 bases and J dropped 5 bases, with 17 bases sitting between them. The CDR3 coding sequence is TGTGCCAGCAGCCCCCGGGATCGCCTCATAGATACGCAGTATTTT. Translating it yields CASSPRDRLIDTQYF.

The rearrangement links TRBV5-1 to TRBJ1-4; D gene uncertain. The CDR3 spans 16 residues. Trimming left V 3 bases short and J 0 bases short, with 12 bases between. The germline V gene has CDR1 SGHRS and CDR2 YFSETQ. CDR3 residues: CASSSIPYATNEKLFF. The CDR3 DNA reads TGCGCCAGCAGCTCTATTCCGTACGCAACTAATGAAAAACTGTTTTTT.

The chain recombines TRBV6-5 with TRBJ2-3; 7 bases fit TRBD1. The germline gives CDR1 MNHEY, CDR2 SVGAGI. The CDR3 sequence is 14 residues long. With 5 bases clipped from V and 0 bases from J, the junction kept 2 bases outside the gene matches. CDR3 residues: CASSRQGSTDTQYF. The CDR3 coding sequence is TGTGCCAGCAGTCGACAGGGAAGCACAGATACGCAGTATTTT.

The V and J genes are TRBV12-5 and TRBJ2-7; 8 bases line up with TRBD2. The CDR3 is 16 residues long. Germline loops: CDR1 LGHNT, CDR2 FRNRAP. Trimming removed 2 bases from V and 7 bases from J; junction bases left unmatched: 13. The CDR3 region is CASGLTLGGLAGEQYF. CDR3 DNA: TGTGCTAGTGGTTTGACTTTGGGTGGGTTAGCGGGGGAGCAGTACTTC.

The CDR3 is CASSVQGPANYGYTF. The CDR3 DNA follows: TGTGCCAGCAGTGTACAGGGGCCAGCTAACTATGGCTACACCTTC. The chain joins TRBV2 to TRBJ1-2; 7 bases agree with TRBD1. Germline-derived CDR1 and CDR2 are SNHLY and FYNNEI. V shed 4 bases and J 0 bases; nucleotides not matched to a gene: 5. The CDR3 runs to 15 residues.

The rearrangement links TRBV20-1 to TRBJ1-5, with 9 positions matching TRBD1. J lost 0 bases, V lost 3 bases, and 3 bases had no gene match. This CDR3 is built from 15 residues. CDR1 and CDR2 from the germline V gene are DFQATT and SNEGSKA (reference sequence). The CDR3 coding sequence is TGCAGTGCTAGTCGACAGGGGGTTAGCAATCAGCCCCAGCATTTT. Translated: CSASRQGVSNQPQHF.

The genes are TRBV19 and TRBJ2-7; TRBD2 matches 11 bases. The CDR3 is 15 residues long. Germline V lookup: CDR1 LNHDA, CDR2 SQIVND (reference sequence). The J segment lost 2 bases and the V segment lost 4 bases, leaving 4 bases of the junction unmatched. CDR3: CASSTSSGGTYEQYF. Written as DNA, the CDR3 is TGTGCCAGTAGTACCTCTAGCGGGGGGACCTACGAGCAGTACTTC.

The chain's CDR3 is CASKETGQSYEQYF. The CDR3 DNA is TGTGCCAGTAAGGAGACAGGTCAATCCTACGAGCAGTACTTC. The chain has TRBV19 and TRBJ2-7; a possible D gene is TRBD1 (6 bases). Trimming removed 7 bases from V and 1 base from J, with 14 bases in between. In germline, CDR1 is LNHDA, CDR2 SQIVND (reference sequence). The CDR3 is made up of 14 amino acids.

The genes are TRBV6-6 and TRBJ1-5, with a weak D call TRBD1 (5 bases). V was trimmed by 5 bases and J by 0 bases, leaving 8 bases between them. From germline, CDR1 is MNHNY and CDR2 SVGAGI (reference sequence). This CDR3 has 14 amino acids. The CDR3 DNA sequence: TGTGCCAGCAGTCTTAGGGGTAGCAATCAGCCCCAGCATTTT. This gives the protein CASSLRGSNQPQHF.